This T cell receptor beta chain was captured by sequencing in a study of T cell changes during pregnancy in multiple sclerosis. Profiling relied on immunoSEQ multiplex PCR, and the TCRdb table lists in-frame clones only, not all of them. The sample has approximately 60,000 clones, roughly 95% seen once; the top ten hold roughly 0.35%. The CDR3 is made up of 16 amino acids. The sequencing used CD4+ T cells from peripheral blood mononuclear cells, collected before pregnancy. The receptor comes from a female donor with multiple sclerosis, enrolled in a pregnancy study. V usage is TRBV21-1 and J usage is TRBJ1-5; TRBD1 is the table's D call and was not checked against the DNA. TRBV21-1 is classified as a pseudogene. The CDR3 region is CASSKKETGANQPQHF. The CDR3 DNA follows: TGTGCCAGCAGCAAAAAGGAGACAGGGGCCAATCAGCCCCAGCATTTT.